The rows below give T cell receptor beta chains drawn from one sample of a study of T cells in Graves' hyperthyroidism and ophthalmopathy. TCRdb analysed the multiplex PCR reads with MiXCR anew, one entry per CDR3 protein. The sample has nearly 600,000 distinct CDR3 sequences, 14% seen once; the top ten hold about 6.6%. The sample was blood. Every receptor here comes from a woman aged 18-29 years with Graves' ophthalmopathy. Each CDR3 is given without its conserved first and last residue.

v_gene: TRBV6-1
CDR3aa: ASISAANSPLH

v_gene: TRBV5-1
CDR3aa: ASSLDSAYEQY

v_gene: TRBV28
CDR3aa: ASVPYSHYEQY

v_gene: TRBV20-1
CDR3aa: SARVSGGPGQGNTEAF

v_gene: TRBV6-8
CDR3aa: ASFGQGTPYEQY

v_gene: TRBV20-1
CDR3aa: SARMPPDNNEQF

v_gene: TRBV9
CDR3aa: ASNPDYFPREKLF

v_gene: TRBV28
CDR3aa: ASSYGTGTDTQY

v_gene: TRBV14
CDR3aa: ASSQQAHTGNTIY

v_gene: TRBV11-3
CDR3aa: ASSLAEVEGYT

v_gene: TRBV3-1
CDR3aa: ASSLALAGNYQETQY

v_gene: TRBV27
CDR3aa: ATSLGQENTEAF

v_gene: TRBV5-1
CDR3aa: ASRTGGQTEAF

v_gene: TRBV28
CDR3aa: ASSSWRGHDNEQF

v_gene: TRBV7-8
CDR3aa: ASSSTGVDTGELF

v_gene: TRBV7-3
CDR3aa: ASSSKGTALYNEQF

v_gene: TRBV19
CDR3aa: ASRDQGTRGRNTEAF

v_gene: TRBV24-1
CDR3aa: ATSDPTLSDTQY

v_gene: TRBV5-1
CDR3aa: ASSLQGTGDHNEQF

v_gene: TRBV9
CDR3aa: ASSVGWDNTEAF

v_gene: TRBV6-1
CDR3aa: ASSPGLAGEQY

v_gene: TRBV12-3/TRBV12-4
CDR3aa: ASRRQGSGTEAF

v_gene: TRBV20-1
CDR3aa: SARAGEWLF

v_gene: TRBV27
CDR3aa: ASSLRRGGNEQF

v_gene: TRBV6-1
CDR3aa: ASRGLWGGPGTGELL

v_gene: TRBV20-1
CDR3aa: SASGSSSGVHETQY

v_gene: TRBV29-1
CDR3aa: SVTSGTHTDTQY

v_gene: TRBV9
CDR3aa: ASSLWTAPQETQY

v_gene: TRBV20-1
CDR3aa: SAPPGGGETDTQY

v_gene: TRBV7-2
CDR3aa: ASSLPMGLAGESSYNEQF

v_gene: TRBV7-9
CDR3aa: ASSGLVDLTDTQY

v_gene: TRBV28
CDR3aa: ASSTPGQLVYEQY

v_gene: TRBV11-1
CDR3aa: ASSFNAHGGGDGYT

v_gene: TRBV7-9
CDR3aa: ASSLDGALAYGYT

v_gene: TRBV20-1
CDR3aa: SARDKASGNTGELF

v_gene: TRBV6-1
CDR3aa: ASRRGPNTEAF

v_gene: TRBV4-3
CDR3aa: ASSQLLAGAQETQY

v_gene: TRBV7-3
CDR3aa: ASSLPRPRPPSYEQY

v_gene: TRBV7-9
CDR3aa: ASSLGSLGQGWVAKNIQY

v_gene: TRBV10-3
CDR3aa: ATGPGLANYGYT

v_gene: TRBV9
CDR3aa: ASSVVEGTVAEAF

v_gene: TRBV27
CDR3aa: ASSTRQGRDTGELF

v_gene: TRBV30
CDR3aa: AWSALGGGTSYEQY